This T cell receptor beta chain was sequenced in a study of control samples from healthy donors and cancer patients. Germline CDR1 reads SGHAT; CDR2 reads FQNNGV. Trimming cost V 1 base and J 9 bases, with 10 bases left between them. This CDR3 is 13 amino acids long. Measured with immunoSEQ multiplex PCR; TCRdb has only the in-frame clones, and not every one. The sample includes roughly 220,000 clones, roughly 94% seen only once; the top ten take over 1.2%. The receptor comes from a man aged 45-60 years in good health. The sample comprised blood. The genes are TRBV11-2 and TRBJ2-4, with D perhaps TRBD2 (6 bases). The CDR3 nucleotides read TGTGCCAGCAGCTTAGGCGGGGAAACCATTCAGTACTTC. Its translation is CASSLGGETIQYF.